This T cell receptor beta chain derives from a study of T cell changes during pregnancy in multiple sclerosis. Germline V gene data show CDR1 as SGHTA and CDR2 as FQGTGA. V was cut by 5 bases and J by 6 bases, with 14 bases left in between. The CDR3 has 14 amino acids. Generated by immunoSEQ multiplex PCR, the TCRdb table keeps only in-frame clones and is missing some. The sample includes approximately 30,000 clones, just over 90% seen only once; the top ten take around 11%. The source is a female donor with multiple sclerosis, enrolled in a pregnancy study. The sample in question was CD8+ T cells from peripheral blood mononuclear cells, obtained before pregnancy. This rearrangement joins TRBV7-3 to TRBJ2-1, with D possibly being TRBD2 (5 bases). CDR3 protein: CASSPSRRPNEQFF. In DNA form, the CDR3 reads TGTGCCAGCAGCCCGAGTCGGAGGCCCAATGAGCAGTTCTTC.